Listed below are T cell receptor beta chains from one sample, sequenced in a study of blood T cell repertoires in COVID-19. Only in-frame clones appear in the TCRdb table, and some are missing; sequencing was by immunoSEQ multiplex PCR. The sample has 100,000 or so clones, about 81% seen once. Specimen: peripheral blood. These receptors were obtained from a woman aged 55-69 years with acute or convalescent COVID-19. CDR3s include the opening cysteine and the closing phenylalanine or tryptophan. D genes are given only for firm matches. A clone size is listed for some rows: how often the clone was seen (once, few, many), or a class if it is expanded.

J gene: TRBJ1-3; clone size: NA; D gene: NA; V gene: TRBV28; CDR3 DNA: TGTGCCAGCAAGTGGGCACCGAGCTCTGGAAACACCATATATTTT; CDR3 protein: CASKWAPSSGNTIYF
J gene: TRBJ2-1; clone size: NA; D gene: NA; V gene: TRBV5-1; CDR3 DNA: TGCGCCAGCAATTTGCTACCGTACAATGAGCAGTTCTTC; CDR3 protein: CASNLLPYNEQFF
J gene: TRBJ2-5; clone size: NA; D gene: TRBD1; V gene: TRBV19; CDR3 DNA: TGTGCCAGTAGTATCAACAGAGGGGACAGGGGAGCGGAGACCCAGTACTTC; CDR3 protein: CASSINRGDRGAETQYF
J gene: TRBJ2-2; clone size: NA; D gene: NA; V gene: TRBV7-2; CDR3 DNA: TGTGCCAGCAGCCCCTACGCTCACACCGGGGAGCTGTTTTTT; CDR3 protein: CASSPYAHTGELFF
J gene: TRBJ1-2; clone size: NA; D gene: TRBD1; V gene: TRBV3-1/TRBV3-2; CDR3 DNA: TGTGCCAGCAGCCAAGTTCCCAGGGGGGATGGCTACACCTTC; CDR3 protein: CASSQVPRGDGYTF
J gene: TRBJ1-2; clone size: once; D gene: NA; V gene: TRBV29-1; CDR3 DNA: TGCAGCGTGGTCTCCGGGACTACGGGTGGCTACACCTTC; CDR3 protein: CSVVSGTTGGYTF
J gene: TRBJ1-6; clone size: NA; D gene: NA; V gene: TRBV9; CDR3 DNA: TGTGCCAGCAGCAGGCGAAACGGGGATTCACCCCTCCACTTT; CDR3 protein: CASSRRNGDSPLHF
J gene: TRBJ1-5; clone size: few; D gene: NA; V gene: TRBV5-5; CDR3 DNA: TGTGCCAGCAGCTTACACGATAGCAATCAGCCCCAGCATTTT; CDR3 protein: CASSLHDSNQPQHF
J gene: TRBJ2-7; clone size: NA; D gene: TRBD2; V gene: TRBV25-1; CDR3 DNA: TGTGCCAGCAGTGACGGGACTAGCGGTTACGAGCAGTACTTC; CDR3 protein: CASSDGTSGYEQYF
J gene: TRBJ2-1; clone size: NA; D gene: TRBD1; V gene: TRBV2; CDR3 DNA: TGTGCCAGCAGTGGGGGACAGGGGGGCTACAATGAGCAGTTCTTC; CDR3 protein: CASSGGQGGYNEQFF
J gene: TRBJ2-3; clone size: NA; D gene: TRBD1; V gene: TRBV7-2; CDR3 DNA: TGTGCCAGCAGCTTAGGACAGGGCAGCACAGATACGCAGTATTTT; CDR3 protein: CASSLGQGSTDTQYF
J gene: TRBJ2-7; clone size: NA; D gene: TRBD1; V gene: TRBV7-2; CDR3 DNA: TGTGCCAGCAGCCCAGTGACAGGGATGCCCTACGAGCAGTACTTC; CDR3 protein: CASSPVTGMPYEQYF
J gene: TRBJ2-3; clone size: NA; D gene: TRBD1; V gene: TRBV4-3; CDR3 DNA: TGCGCCAGCAGCCAAACAGGGGGCGTTGAGGGTACGCAGTATTTT; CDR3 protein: CASSQTGGVEGTQYF
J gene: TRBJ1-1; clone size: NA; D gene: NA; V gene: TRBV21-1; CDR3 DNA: TGTGCCAGCAGCACTCCCCGGACAGGAGAAGAGAACACTGAAGCTTTCTTT; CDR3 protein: CASSTPRTGEENTEAFF
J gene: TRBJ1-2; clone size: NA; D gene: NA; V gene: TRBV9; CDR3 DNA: TGTGCCAGCAGCGCTTTACAGATTTCTCCCTATGGCTACACCTTC; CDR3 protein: CASSALQISPYGYTF
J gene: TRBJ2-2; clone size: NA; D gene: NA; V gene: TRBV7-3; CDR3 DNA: TGTGCCAGCAGCTTAATGGGGCTGAACACCGGGGAGCTGTTTTTT; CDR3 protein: CASSLMGLNTGELFF
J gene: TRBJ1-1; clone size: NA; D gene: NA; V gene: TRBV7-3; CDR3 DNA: TGTGCCAGCGGAACCGACGGGGGGTTAACTTTCTTT; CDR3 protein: CASGTDGGLTFF
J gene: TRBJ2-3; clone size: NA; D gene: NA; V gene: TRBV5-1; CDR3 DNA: TGCGCCAGCAGCTCCCCGCGGGCCACAGATACGCAGTATTTT; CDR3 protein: CASSSPRATDTQYF
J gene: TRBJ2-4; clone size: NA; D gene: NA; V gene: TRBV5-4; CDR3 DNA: TGTGCCAGCAGCATAGGAACAGGTCCCAAAAACATTCAGTACTTC; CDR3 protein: CASSIGTGPKNIQYF
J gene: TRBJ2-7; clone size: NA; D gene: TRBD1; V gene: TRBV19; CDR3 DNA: TGTGCCAGCAGTTCGGGACAGGTCTTTCAGGGCGAGCAGTACTTC; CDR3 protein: CASSSGQVFQGEQYF
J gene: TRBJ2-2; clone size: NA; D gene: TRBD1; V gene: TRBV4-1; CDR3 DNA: TGCGCCAGCAGCCCCGGACAGGGATACACCGGGGAGCTGTTTTTT; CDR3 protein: CASSPGQGYTGELFF
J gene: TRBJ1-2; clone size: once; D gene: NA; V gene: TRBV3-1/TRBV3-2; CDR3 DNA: TGTGCCAGCAGCCAAGACGTGGGCACTAACTATGGCTACACCTTC; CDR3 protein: CASSQDVGTNYGYTF
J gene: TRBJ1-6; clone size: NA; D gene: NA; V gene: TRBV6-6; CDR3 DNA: TGTGCCAGCAGTTACGTTGGTCCGGGTTCACCCCTCCACTTT; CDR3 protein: CASSYVGPGSPLHF
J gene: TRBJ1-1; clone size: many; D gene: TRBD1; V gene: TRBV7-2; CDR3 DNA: TGTGCCAGCAGCGGATGGGACAGGGGGGGATTCATGAACACTGAAGCTTTCTTT; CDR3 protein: CASSGWDRGGFMNTEAFF
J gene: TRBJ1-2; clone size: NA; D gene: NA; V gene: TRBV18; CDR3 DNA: TGTGCCAGCTCACCACCGGGGACACGCAGCGGCTACACCTTC; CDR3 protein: CASSPPGTRSGYTF
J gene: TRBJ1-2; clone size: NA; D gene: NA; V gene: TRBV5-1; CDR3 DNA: TGCGCCAGCAGCTTGGTGGGGGGGAATGAGGATGGCTACACCTTC; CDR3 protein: CASSLVGGNEDGYTF
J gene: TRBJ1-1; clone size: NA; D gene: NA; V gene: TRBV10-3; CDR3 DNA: TGTGCCATCAGGGACACGGAGTGGACTGAAGCTTTCTTT; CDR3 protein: CAIRDTEWTEAFF
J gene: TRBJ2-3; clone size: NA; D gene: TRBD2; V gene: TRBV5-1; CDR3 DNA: TGCGCCAGCAGCCCAGGGACTAGCGGGGGGAGAACTAGCACAGATACGCAGTATTTT; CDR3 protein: CASSPGTSGGRTSTDTQYF
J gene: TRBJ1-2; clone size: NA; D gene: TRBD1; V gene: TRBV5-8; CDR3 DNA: TGTGCCAGCAGCCCGAGACAGGGGGACTATGGCTACACCTTC; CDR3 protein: CASSPRQGDYGYTF
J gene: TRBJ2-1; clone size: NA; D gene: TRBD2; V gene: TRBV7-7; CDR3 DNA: TGTGCCAGCAGCTTAGACTTAGCGGGGAGAAATGAGCAGTTCTTC; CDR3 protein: CASSLDLAGRNEQFF
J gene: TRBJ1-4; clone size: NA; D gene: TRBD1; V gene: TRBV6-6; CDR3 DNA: TGTGCCAGCAGTCCGTGGGACAGGGGGCGAGTAACTAATGAAAAACTGTTTTTT; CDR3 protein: CASSPWDRGRVTNEKLFF
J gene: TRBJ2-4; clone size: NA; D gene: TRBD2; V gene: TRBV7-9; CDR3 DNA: TGTGCCAGCAGCGGCGGGACTAGCGGGGGATTGGGCATTCAGTACTTC; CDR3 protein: CASSGGTSGGLGIQYF
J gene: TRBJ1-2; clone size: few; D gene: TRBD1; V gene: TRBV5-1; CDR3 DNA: TGCGCCAGCAGCCCAGATCGGACAGGGGGCAGGGGCTACACCTTC; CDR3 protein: CASSPDRTGGRGYTF
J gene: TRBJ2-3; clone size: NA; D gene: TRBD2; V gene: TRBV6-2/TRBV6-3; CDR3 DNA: TGTGCCAGCAGCCACTTCAAGCGGGGGGGCACGATGAGCACAGATACGCAGTATTTT; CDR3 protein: CASSHFKRGGTMSTDTQYF
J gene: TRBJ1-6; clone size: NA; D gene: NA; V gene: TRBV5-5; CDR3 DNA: TGTGCCAGCAGCGATTACAGGGCTTCACCCCTCCACTTT; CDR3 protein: CASSDYRASPLHF
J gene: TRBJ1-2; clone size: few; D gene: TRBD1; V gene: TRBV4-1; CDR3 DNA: TGCGCCAGCAGCCAAGATCCCCCGGGACAGACCTTCTATGGCTACACCTTC; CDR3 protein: CASSQDPPGQTFYGYTF
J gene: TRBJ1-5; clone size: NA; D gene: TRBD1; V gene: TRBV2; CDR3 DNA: TGTGCCAGCAGCGGGACAGCCCTTAGCAATCAGCCCCAGCATTTT; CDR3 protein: CASSGTALSNQPQHF
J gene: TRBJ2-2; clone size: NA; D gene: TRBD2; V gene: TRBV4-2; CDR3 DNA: TGTGCCAGCAGCCAAGTCCGGGGGGGCTTCACCGGGGAGCTGTTTTTT; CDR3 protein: CASSQVRGGFTGELFF
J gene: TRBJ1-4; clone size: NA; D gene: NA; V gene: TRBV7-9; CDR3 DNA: TGTGCCAGCAGCTTCAGTGTGGTCGCAGGGTCTAATGAAAAACTGTTTTTT; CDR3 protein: CASSFSVVAGSNEKLFF
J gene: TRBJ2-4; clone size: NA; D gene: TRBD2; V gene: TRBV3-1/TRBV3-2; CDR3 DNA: TGTGCCAGCAGCCCCCCTCCGGGACTAGCGGGGGGGGCCAAAAACATTCAGTACTTC; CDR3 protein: CASSPPPGLAGGAKNIQYF
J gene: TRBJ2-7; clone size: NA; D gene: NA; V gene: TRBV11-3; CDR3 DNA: TGTGCCAGCAACCAAGGACTCAGGTCCGAGCAGTACTTC; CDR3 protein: CASNQGLRSEQYF
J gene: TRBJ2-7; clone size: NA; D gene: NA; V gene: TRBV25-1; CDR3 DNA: TGTGCCAGCAGTGAATTCAGGGTAGGCGAGCAGTACTTC; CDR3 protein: CASSEFRVGEQYF
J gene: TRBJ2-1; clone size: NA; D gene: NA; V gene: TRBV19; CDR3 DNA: TGTGCCAGTAGCGCTCCGGGGGGACAAAAGGGCAATGAGCAGTTCTTC; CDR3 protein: CASSAPGGQKGNEQFF
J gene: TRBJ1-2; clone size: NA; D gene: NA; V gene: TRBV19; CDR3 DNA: TGTGCCAGTAGTATAGCCCAGGGTGGCTATGGCTACACCTTC; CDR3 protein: CASSIAQGGYGYTF
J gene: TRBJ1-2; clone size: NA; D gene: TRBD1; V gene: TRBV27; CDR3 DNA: TGTGCCAGCAGTTGGACAGGGACAACGGCTGGCTACACCTTC; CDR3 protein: CASSWTGTTAGYTF
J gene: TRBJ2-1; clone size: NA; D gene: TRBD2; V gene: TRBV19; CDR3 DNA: TGTGCCAGTAGTATCGGGACTAGCGGGGGTTTTGAGCAGTTCTTC; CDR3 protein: CASSIGTSGGFEQFF
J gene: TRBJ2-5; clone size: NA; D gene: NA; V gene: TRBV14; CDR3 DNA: TGTGCCAGCAGCCAGCAGAACGAAGAGACCCAGTACTTC; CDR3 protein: CASSQQNEETQYF
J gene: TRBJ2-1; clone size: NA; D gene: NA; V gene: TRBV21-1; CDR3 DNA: TGTGCCAGCAGCAAGACAGGGGTGAATGAGCAGTTCTTC; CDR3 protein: CASSKTGVNEQFF
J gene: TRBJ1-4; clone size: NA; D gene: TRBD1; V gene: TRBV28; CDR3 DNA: TGTGCCAGCGGGGGACAGGAGGGATTTGGAAAACTGTTTTTT; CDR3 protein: CASGGQEGFGKLFF
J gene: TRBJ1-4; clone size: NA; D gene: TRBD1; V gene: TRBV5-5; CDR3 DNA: TGTGCCAGCAGCTTGAGGACAGGTAGAGGGGCTGCAACTAATGAAAAACTGTTTTTT; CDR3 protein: CASSLRTGRGAATNEKLFF